Shown below are 11 T cell receptor beta chains from a single sample sequenced in a study of cytomegalovirus exposure and HLA in healthy donors. 60 Vbeta and 13 Jbeta primers were used in PCR. Libraries were prepared by immunoSEQ multiplex PCR; TCRdb keeps only in-frame clonotypes and omits some of them. The sample carries about 170,000 clones, approximately 84% recorded once. The sample was PBMCs. These receptors were taken from a woman aged 50 to 60 in good health and CMV-seropositive.

This CDR3 reads CASSLQAGAQNTEAFF. The CDR3 bases are TGTGCCAGCAGCTTACAGGCAGGGGCCCAGAACACTGAAGCTTTCTTT. V is TRBV11-2 and J is TRBJ1-1; D is perhaps TRBD1 (6 bases). V was pared by 2 bases and J by 1 base, with 14 bases between. The CDR3 has 16 amino acids. The germline CDR1 and CDR2 sequences are SGHAT and FQNNGV.

The gene calls are TRBV7-3 and TRBJ2-6, with 8 bases identical to TRBD2. Germline CDR1 and CDR2: SGHTA and FQGTGA. The CDR3 loop spans 17 amino acids. V was pared by 2 bases and J by 0 bases, with 3 bases of the junction left unmatched. CDR3 DNA: TGTGCCAGCAGCTTAGGCGGGGGGCGCTCTGGGGCCAACGTCCTGACTTTC. Translation gives CASSLGGGRSGANVLTF.

V is TRBV4-2 and J is TRBJ2-4, with D perhaps matching TRBD2 (7 bases). Per germline, CDR1 LGHNA and CDR2 YNFKEQ. This CDR3 spans 20 amino acids. V gave up 1 base and J gave up 1 base, with 23 bases separating them. Written as DNA, the CDR3 is TGTGCCAGCAGCCAAGGGGGGGGGCGGGACGCCTTTCTGGCCAAAAACATTCAGTACTTC. Its translation is CASSQGGGRDAFLAKNIQYF.

The sample holds a few counts of this clone. The gene calls are TRBV27 and TRBJ1-2, with TRBD1 matching 11 bases. Per germline, CDR1 MNHEY and CDR2 SMNVEV (reference sequence). Unmatched junction bases numbered 8, after V lost 7 bases and J lost 4 bases. The length of the CDR3 is 15 residues. CDR3 in amino acids: CASTPTGQGAYGYTF. The CDR3 nucleotides read TGTGCCAGCACCCCTACAGGACAGGGGGCCTATGGCTACACCTTC.

The rearrangement links TRBV9 to TRBJ2-1, with 7 bases fitting TRBD2. The J segment lost 9 bases and the V segment lost 4 bases, leaving 13 bases of the junction unmatched. The CDR3 covers 15 residues. CDR1 and CDR2 (germline): SGDLS, YYNGEE. In DNA, the CDR3 is TGTGCCAGCAGCCCCCGGGGGGTGAGCTATGGTGAGCAGTTCTTC. Translation gives CASSPRGVSYGEQFF.

The chain joins TRBV9 to TRBJ2-7, with TRBD2 matching over 8 bases. Germline CDR1 and CDR2: SGDLS and YYNGEE. V trimming: 1 base; J trimming: 7 bases; junction bases outside the gene matches: 7. This CDR3 region has 14 residues. CDR3 in amino acids: CASSVRSGGGEQYF. CDR3 sequence (DNA): TGTGCCAGCAGCGTAAGGAGCGGGGGTGGAGAGCAGTACTTC.

The V call is TRBV11-1, the J call TRBJ2-5; D not resolved. Germline loops: CDR1 SGHAT, CDR2 FQDESV (reference sequence). This CDR3 region has 13 residues. V lost 3 bases and J lost 5, with 10 bases in between. The CDR3 nucleotides are TGTGCCAGCAGCTTTCAGGTAGACGAGACCCAGTACTTC. This sequence encodes CASSFQVDETQYF.

The J gene is TRBJ2-1, the V gene TRBV5-5; D not resolved. The V end was cut by 0 bases, the J end by 5 bases, with 12 bases between. The germline V gene has CDR1 SGHKS and CDR2 YYEKEE (reference sequence). The CDR3 runs to 15 residues. This CDR3 is CASSLDGLPDNEQFF. The CDR3 DNA reads TGTGCCAGCAGCTTGGATGGGCTCCCCGACAATGAGCAGTTCTTC. Full variable domain (outside the CDR3, taken from reference TRBV5-5 and TRBJ2-1): DAGVTQSPTHLIKTRGQQVTLRCSPISGHKSVSWYQQVLGQGPQFIFQYYEKEERGRGNFPDRFSARQFPNYSSELNVNALLLGDSALYLCASSLDGLPDNEQFFGPGTRLTVL.

The gene calls are TRBV7-2 and TRBJ2-2, with D uncertain. Germline CDR1 reads SGHTA; CDR2 reads FQGNSA. Trimming took 0 bases from V and 3 from J, leaving 8 bases between them. The CDR3 loop spans 15 amino acids. CDR3 in DNA: TGTGCCAGCAGCTTAGCCGAGTATTACACCGGGGAGCTGTTTTTT. Translating gives CASSLAEYYTGELFF.

The chain combines TRBV9 with TRBJ2-5, with 7 bases matching TRBD1. TRBJ2-7 matches the DNA end more closely, so the J call is doubtful. This CDR3 spans 14 amino acids. Germline CDR1 and CDR2: SGDLS and YYNGEE. The CDR3 DNA sequence: TGTGCCAGCAGTCCCCGAAGAGGGGGCCACGAGCAGTACTTC. Protein product: CASSPRRGGHEQYF.

The chain uses TRBV6-1 and TRBJ2-7; D unclear. This CDR3 comprises 13 residues. Looked up from germline, CDR1 is MNHNS and CDR2 is SASEGT. V lost 6 bases, J lost 3 bases, and 12 bases lay in between. CDR3 sequence reads: CASRPTLRYEQYF. CDR3 in DNA: TGTGCCAGCAGACCTACCTTGCGCTACGAGCAGTACTTC.